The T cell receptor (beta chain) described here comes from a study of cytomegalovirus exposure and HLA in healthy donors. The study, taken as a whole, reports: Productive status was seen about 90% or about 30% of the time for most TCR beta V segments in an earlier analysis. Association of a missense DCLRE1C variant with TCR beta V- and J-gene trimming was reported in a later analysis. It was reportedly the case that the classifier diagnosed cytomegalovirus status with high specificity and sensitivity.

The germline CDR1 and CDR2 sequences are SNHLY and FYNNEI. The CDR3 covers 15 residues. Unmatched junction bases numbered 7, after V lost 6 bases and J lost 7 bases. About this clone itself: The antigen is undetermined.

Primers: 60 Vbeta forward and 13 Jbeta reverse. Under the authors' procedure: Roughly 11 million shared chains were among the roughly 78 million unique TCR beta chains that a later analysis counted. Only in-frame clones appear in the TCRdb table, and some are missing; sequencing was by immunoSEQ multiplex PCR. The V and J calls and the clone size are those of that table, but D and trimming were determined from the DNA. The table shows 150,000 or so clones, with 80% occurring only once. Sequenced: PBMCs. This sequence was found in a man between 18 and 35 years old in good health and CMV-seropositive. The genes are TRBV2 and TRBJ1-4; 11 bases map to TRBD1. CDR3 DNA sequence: TGTGCCAGCAGGGACAGGGGGCTTTCGGGTGAAAAACTGTTTTTT. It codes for CASRDRGLSGEKLFF. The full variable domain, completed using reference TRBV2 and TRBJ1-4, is EPEVTQTPSHQVTQMGQEVILRCVPISNHLYFYWYRQILGQKVEFLVSFYNNEISEKSEIFDDQFSVERPDGSNFTLKIRSTKLEDSAMYFCASRDRGLSGEKLFFGSGTQLSVL.